Listed here are 25 T cell receptor beta chains from one sample, sequenced in a study of brain T cells in children with intractable seizures. Regarding time point: blood from clinic visit 5 months post-surgery; TSC patient then seizure free. TCRdb keeps only in-frame clones here, not all; method: immunoSEQ multiplex PCR. The data show under 400,000 clones, with more than 85% seen just once and around 6% held by the top ten. This specimen was peripheral blood, taken 4 to 6 months after surgery. The source of these receptors is a boy younger than two with tuberous sclerosis and intractable seizures.

The rearrangement links TRBV9 to TRBJ1-2, with 7 bases fitting TRBD1. V lost 3 bases and J lost 0; bases outside the gene matches: 8. Germline CDR1 is SGDLS and CDR2 is YYNGEE. The CDR3 spans 16 residues. CDR3 nucleotide sequence: TGTGCCAGCAGCGCGGGGGACAGCCGAGCTAACTATGGCTACACCTTC. Amino acid sequence: CASSAGDSRANYGYTF.

CDR3 nucleotides: TGTGCCAGCTCACGGGACACTGAAGCTTTCTTT. Translation: CASSRDTEAFF. This chain connects TRBV18 to TRBJ1-1; no clear D gene. This CDR3 spans 11 amino acids. Trimming cost V 4 bases and J 3 bases, with 3 bases left between them. Germline V gene sequence: CDR1 KGHSH, CDR2 LQKENI.

A single count supports this clone. The rearrangement joins TRBV4-1 to TRBJ1-6; D is possibly TRBD1 (6 bases). Germline V gene lookup returns CDR1 MGHRA and CDR2 YSYEKL. This CDR3 has 15 amino acids. V was clipped by 1 base and J by 10 bases, with 14 bases between them. The CDR3 sequence is CASSQVPGEDSPLHF. The CDR3 nucleotides read TGCGCCAGCAGCCAAGTACCAGGGGAGGACTCACCCCTCCACTTT.

The chain recombines TRBV30 with TRBJ2-7; 11 nucleotides line up with TRBD2. V lost 2 bases to trimming and J lost 3 bases; unmatched junction nucleotides: 12. Per the germline V gene, CDR1 is GTSNPN and CDR2 is SVGIG (reference sequence). CDR3 size: 17 residues. This chain's CDR3 is CAWSRASGGRNYYEQYF. DNA of the CDR3: TGTGCCTGGAGTCGAGCTAGCGGGGGGAGGAACTACTACGAGCAGTACTTC.

V usage is TRBV3-1 (or the pseudogene TRBV3-2) and J usage is TRBJ2-5, with D perhaps TRBD1 (7 bases). Germline V gene sequence: CDR1 LGHDT, CDR2 YNNKEL (reference sequence). V gave up 0 bases and J gave up 2 bases, with 10 bases separating them. The CDR3 extends over 15 amino acids. The CDR3 spells CASSQDPGGQETQYF. In nucleotides, the CDR3 is TGTGCCAGCAGCCAAGATCCAGGGGGGCAAGAGACCCAGTACTTC.

The V gene is TRBV30, the J gene TRBJ2-7; possibly TRBD1 for D (5 bases). V gave up 0 bases and J gave up 3 bases, with 15 bases separating them. Germline V gives CDR1 GTSNPN, CDR2 SVGIG (reference sequence). The CDR3 totals 15 residues. The CDR3 DNA is TGTGCCTGGAGTGTATGGCCAGGGTCAAGCTACGAGCAGTACTTC. Its protein product is CAWSVWPGSSYEQYF. Based on the CDR3 plus reference TRBV30 and TRBJ2-7, the full variable domain is SQTIHQWPATLVQPVGSPLSLECTVEGTSNPNLYWYRQAAGRGLQLLFYSVGIGQISSEVPQNLSASRPQDRQFILSSKKLLLSDSGFYLCAWSVWPGSSYEQYFGPGTRLTVT.

The chain couples TRBV20-1 to TRBJ1-1; D remains ambiguous. This CDR3 comprises 9 residues. The germline V gene has CDR1 DFQATT and CDR2 SNEGSKA (reference sequence). V was trimmed by 2 bases and J by 11 bases, leaving 6 bases between them. The CDR3 region is CSARYNAFF. The CDR3 region has the DNA TGCAGTGCTAGATATAATGCTTTCTTT.

V usage is TRBV2 and J usage is TRBJ2-2, with unresolved D. The ends were cut back, 6 bases at V and 3 bases at J, with 11 bases in the middle. The CDR3 loop spans 14 amino acids. Germline CDR1 and CDR2: SNHLY and FYNNEI. The DNA for the CDR3 is TGTGCCAGCAGCGCCCAAAAGGACACCGGGGAGCTGTTTTTT. This codes for CASSAQKDTGELFF.

The chain joins TRBV20-1 to TRBJ1-1, with D possibly being TRBD1 (6 bases). V was clipped by 5 bases and J by 6 bases, with 10 bases between them. The V gene's germline CDR1 is DFQATT and CDR2 SNEGSKA (reference sequence). The length of the CDR3 is 11 residues. CDR3 DNA: TGCAGTGCTCAGGGGTCCGCTGAAGCTTTCTTT. Protein product: CSAQGSAEAFF.

This sequence joins TRBV19 and TRBJ2-5; the D gene could be TRBD1 or TRBD2 (5 bases each). The CDR3 totals 16 residues. Germline CDR1 LNHDA, CDR2 SQIVND (reference sequence). Trimming left V 1 base short and J 0 bases short, with 12 bases between. This chain's CDR3 is CASSIGGERYQETQYF. CDR3 bases: TGTGCCAGTAGTATAGGAGGGGAGCGGTACCAAGAGACCCAGTACTTC.

V usage is TRBV19 and J usage is TRBJ1-5, with 7 bases identical to TRBD1. Germline V lookup: CDR1 LNHDA, CDR2 SQIVND (reference sequence). With 5 bases clipped from V and 2 bases from J, the junction kept 6 bases outside the gene matches. This CDR3 region has 15 residues. DNA for the CDR3: TGTGCCAGTAGTCGAGGGGGCCGTGGCAATCAGCCCCAGCATTTT. Translated, it gives CASSRGGRGNQPQHF.

This chain uses TRBV7-8 with TRBJ2-7, with D possibly matching TRBD1 (7 bases). CDR1 is SGHVS and CDR2 is FQNEAQ in the germline V gene. V was pared by 5 bases and J by 3 bases, with 11 bases between. This CDR3 spans 13 amino acids. In DNA form, the CDR3 reads TGTGCCAGCAGCGCGGGGACAGACTACGAGCAGTACTTC. Translating it yields CASSAGTDYEQYF.

The DNA for the CDR3 is TGTGCCAGCAGAAAGACAGGGTATCAGCCCCAGCATTTT. Translating it yields CASRKTGYQPQHF. The rearrangement uses TRBV7-4 and TRBJ1-5, with 7 bases matching TRBD1. CDR3 length: 13 amino acids. After removal of 6 bases from V and 5 bases from J, the junction contained 4 bases not matched to a gene. The V gene's germline CDR1 is SGHVT and CDR2 SQSDAQ. The full variable domain, with the rest looked up from reference TRBV7-4 and TRBJ1-5, is GAGVSQSPRYKVAKRGRDVALRCDSISGHVTLYWYRQTLGQGSEVLTYSQSDAQRDKSGRPSGRFSAERPERSVSTLKIQRTEQGDSAVYLCASRKTGYQPQHFGDGTRLSIL.

This clone showed up many times. Other DNA sequences from this sample encode an identical CDR3 as well. The CDR3 loop reads CASSFGGEQYF. The CDR3 nucleotides read TGTGCCAGCAGTTTTGGTGGCGAGCAGTACTTC. This sequence joins TRBV12-3 or TRBV12-4 and TRBJ2-7; D uncertain. This CDR3 is 11 amino acids long. V was trimmed by 3 bases and J by 6 bases, leaving 6 bases between them.

CDR3: CATSVRGGYTF. CDR3 nucleotides: TGTGCCACCAGTGTGAGGGGCGGCTACACCTTC. The chain recombines TRBV24-1 with TRBJ1-2; the D gene is possibly TRBD1 (5 bases). CDR3 length: 11 amino acids. The V gene lost 5 bases and the J gene lost 8 bases, with 8 bases spanning the gap. The germline V gene encodes CDR1 KGHDR and CDR2 SFDVKD.

The V and J genes are TRBV7-8 and TRBJ2-7, with D tentatively TRBD1 or TRBD2 (5 bases each). The V gene's germline CDR1 is SGHVS and CDR2 FQNEAQ. V was clipped by 0 bases and J by 7 bases, with 13 bases between them. The CDR3 consists of 14 residues. In DNA form, the CDR3 reads TGTGCCAGCAGCTTAGCTGGGGGAGTAGGGGAGCAGTACTTC. Translated, it gives CASSLAGGVGEQYF.

The chain couples TRBV5-6 to TRBJ2-3; D unresolved. The V gene's germline CDR1 is SGHDT and CDR2 YYEEEE. Trimming shortened V by 1 base and J by 0 bases, and 18 bases separated the two germline ends. The CDR3 is 18 amino acids. DNA of the CDR3: TGTGCCAGCAGCTTGACGGCTTTTGGGGTACCTAGCACAGATACGCAGTATTTT. This sequence encodes CASSLTAFGVPSTDTQYF. Complete variable domain (other parts from reference TRBV5-6 and TRBJ2-3): DAGVTQSPTHLIKTRGQQVTLRCSPKSGHDTVSWYQQALGQGPQFIFQYYEEEERQRGNFPDRFSGHQFPNYSSELNVNALLLGDSALYLCASSLTAFGVPSTDTQYFGPGTRLTVL.

This sequence joins TRBV7-9 and TRBJ2-5; tentatively, D is TRBD2 (6 bases). Germline CDR1 is SEHNR and CDR2 is FQNEAQ (reference sequence). CDR3 size: 16 residues. V lost 5 bases and J lost 2, with 18 bases in between. This chain's CDR3 is CASSDTNREIQETQYF. In DNA, the CDR3 is TGTGCCAGCAGCGACACCAATCGGGAGATACAAGAGACCCAGTACTTC.

The chain links TRBV19 to TRBJ2-3; TRBD2 aligns across 8 bases. Germline CDR1 and CDR2: LNHDA and SQIVND (reference sequence). With 7 bases clipped from V and 2 bases from J, the junction kept 11 bases outside the gene matches. The CDR3 totals 16 residues. As DNA, the CDR3 is TGTGCCAGTACCTCAACTAGCGGTGGTTACACAGATACGCAGTATTTT. Translating it yields CASTSTSGGYTDTQYF.

The chain uses TRBV7-6 and TRBJ1-3; no firm D call. Germline V gene lookup returns CDR1 SGHVS and CDR2 FNYEAQ. CDR3 length: 17 residues. Trimming removed 6 bases from V and 0 bases from J, with 18 bases in between. The CDR3: CASSSKTFTSSGNTIYF. The CDR3 DNA is TGTGCCAGCAGTTCGAAGACATTCACCAGCTCTGGAAACACCATATATTTT.

The J gene is TRBJ2-7, the V gene TRBV12-3 or TRBV12-4; possible D gene TRBD2, 5 bases. The V end lost 5 bases, the J end lost 1 base, and 6 bases lay between the germline ends. The CDR3 is made up of 12 amino acids. The CDR3 is CASSRGSYEQYF. The CDR3, as DNA: TGTGCCAGCAGTAGAGGGTCCTACGAGCAGTACTTC.

This chain uses TRBV15 with TRBJ1-5, with 9 nucleotides matching TRBD1. J was trimmed by 7 bases and V by 2 bases; bases with no gene match: 6. This CDR3 is 15 amino acids long. Germline V gene lookup returns CDR1 LNHNV and CDR2 YYDKDF (reference sequence). In nucleotides, the CDR3 is TGTGCCACCAGCAGACGGACAGGGGATGAGCAGCCCCAGCATTTT. Amino acid sequence: CATSRRTGDEQPQHF.

The chain couples TRBV30 to TRBJ2-7, with 7 bases lining up with TRBD2. The CDR3 is made up of 13 amino acids. J was trimmed by 7 bases and V by 2 bases; bases with no gene match: 8. Germline V gives CDR1 GTSNPN, CDR2 SVGIG (reference sequence). CDR3 DNA sequence: TGTGCCTGGAGTTTTGGTCGGGGGGAAGAGCAGTACTTC. Translated, it gives CAWSFGRGEEQYF.

This chain uses TRBV2 with TRBJ2-3, with 9 nucleotides matching TRBD2. CDR1 is SNHLY, CDR2 FYNNEI, per germline. This CDR3 region has 19 residues. The trim removed 4 bases at V and 1 base at J, leaving 15 bases unmatched. For the CDR3, the DNA is TGTGCCAGCAGTGGGTGGTTAGCGGGAGAAACCGGGGGCACAGATACGCAGTATTTT. The encoded protein is CASSGWLAGETGGTDTQYF.

The chain couples TRBV27 to TRBJ2-5, with 8 bases that match TRBD1. The CDR3 is made up of 17 amino acids. Germline V gene lookup returns CDR1 MNHEY and CDR2 SMNVEV (reference sequence). Trimming cost V 4 bases and J 3 bases; bases outside gene matches: 13. CDR3 amino acids: CASSSYITGTGKETQYF. The CDR3 nucleotides read TGTGCCAGCAGTTCATACATAACCGGGACAGGCAAAGAGACCCAGTACTTC.